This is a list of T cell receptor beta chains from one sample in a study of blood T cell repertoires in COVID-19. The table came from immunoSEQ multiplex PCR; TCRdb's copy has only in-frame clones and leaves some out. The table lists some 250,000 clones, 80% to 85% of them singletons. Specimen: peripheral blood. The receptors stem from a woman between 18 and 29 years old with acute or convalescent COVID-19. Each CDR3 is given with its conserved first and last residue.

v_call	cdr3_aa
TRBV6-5	CASSYSGQGNTGELFF
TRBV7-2	CASILGLGSTEAFF
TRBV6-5	CASRRTGERAHEQYF
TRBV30	CAWSQKGTGAEKLFF
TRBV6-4	CASRGTPNTGELFF
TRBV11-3	CASSPGLAGGPRETQYF
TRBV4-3	CASSQEPGSNSPLHF
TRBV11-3	CASSRGTSGRTDTQYF
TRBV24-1	CATSDRGQGAGTDTQYF
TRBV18	CASSPDRGRYGYTF